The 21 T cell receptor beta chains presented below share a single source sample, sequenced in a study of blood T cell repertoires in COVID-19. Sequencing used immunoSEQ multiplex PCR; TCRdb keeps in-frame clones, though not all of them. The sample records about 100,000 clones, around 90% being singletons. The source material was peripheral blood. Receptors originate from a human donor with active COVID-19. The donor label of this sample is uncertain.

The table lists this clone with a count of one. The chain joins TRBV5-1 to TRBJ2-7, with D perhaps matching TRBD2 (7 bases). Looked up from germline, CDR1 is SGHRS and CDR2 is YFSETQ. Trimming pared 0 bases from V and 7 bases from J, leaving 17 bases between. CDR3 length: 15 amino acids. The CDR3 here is CASSLALRGGREQYF. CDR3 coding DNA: TGCGCCAGCAGCTTGGCCCTTAGGGGGGGACGGGAGCAGTACTTC.

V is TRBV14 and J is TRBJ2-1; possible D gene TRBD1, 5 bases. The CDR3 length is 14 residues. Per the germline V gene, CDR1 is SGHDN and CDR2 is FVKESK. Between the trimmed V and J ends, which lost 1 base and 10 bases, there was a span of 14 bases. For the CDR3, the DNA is TGTGCCAGCAGCCAAGTTGGCAGGGCCGGCGAGCAGTTCTTC. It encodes CASSQVGRAGEQFF. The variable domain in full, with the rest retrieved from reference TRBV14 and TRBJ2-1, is EAGVTQFPSHSVIEKGQTVTLRCDPISGHDNLYWYRRVMGKEIKFLLHFVKESKQDESGMPNNRFLAERTGGTYSTLKVQPAELEDSGVYFCASSQVGRAGEQFFGPGTRLTVL.

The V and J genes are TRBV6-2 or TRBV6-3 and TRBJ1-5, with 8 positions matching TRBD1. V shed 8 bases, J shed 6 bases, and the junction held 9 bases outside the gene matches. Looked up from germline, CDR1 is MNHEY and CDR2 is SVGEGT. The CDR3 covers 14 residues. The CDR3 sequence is CASRWTGQGQPQHF. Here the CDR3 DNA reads TGTGCCAGCCGTTGGACAGGACAGGGTCAGCCCCAGCATTTT.

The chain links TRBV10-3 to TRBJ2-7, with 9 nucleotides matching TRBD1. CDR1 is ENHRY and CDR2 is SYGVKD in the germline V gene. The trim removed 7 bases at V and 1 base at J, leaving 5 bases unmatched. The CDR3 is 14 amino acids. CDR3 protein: CAIKIGTGSYEQYF. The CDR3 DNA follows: TGTGCCATCAAAATAGGGACAGGGTCCTACGAGCAGTACTTC.

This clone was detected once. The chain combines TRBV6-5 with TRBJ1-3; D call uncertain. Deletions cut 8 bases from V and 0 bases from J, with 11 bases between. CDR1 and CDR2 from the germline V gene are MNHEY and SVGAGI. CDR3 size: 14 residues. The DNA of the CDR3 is TGTGCCAGCCTTCGCGCCTTCTCTGGAAACACCATATATTTT. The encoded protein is CASLRAFSGNTIYF.

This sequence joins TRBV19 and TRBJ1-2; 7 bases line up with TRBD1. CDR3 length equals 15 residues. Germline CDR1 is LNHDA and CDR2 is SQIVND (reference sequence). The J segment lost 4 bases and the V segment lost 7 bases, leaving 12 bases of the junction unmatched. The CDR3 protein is CASTPKGGQLYGYTF. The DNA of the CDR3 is TGTGCCAGTACCCCGAAGGGGGGACAGCTCTATGGCTACACCTTC.

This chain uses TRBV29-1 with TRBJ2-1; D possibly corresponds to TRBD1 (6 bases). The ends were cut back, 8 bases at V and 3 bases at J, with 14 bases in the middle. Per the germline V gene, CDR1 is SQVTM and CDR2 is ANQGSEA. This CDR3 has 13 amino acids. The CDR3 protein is CSCRTDHYNEQFF. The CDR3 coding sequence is TGCAGCTGCCGGACAGATCACTACAATGAGCAGTTCTTC.

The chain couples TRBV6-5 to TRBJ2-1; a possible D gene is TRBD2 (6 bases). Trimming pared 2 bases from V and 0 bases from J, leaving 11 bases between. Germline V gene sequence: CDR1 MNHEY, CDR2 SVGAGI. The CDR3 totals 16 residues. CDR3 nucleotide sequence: TGTGCCAGCAGTTACGCCGGACTAAGCTCCTACAATGAGCAGTTCTTC. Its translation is CASSYAGLSSYNEQFF.

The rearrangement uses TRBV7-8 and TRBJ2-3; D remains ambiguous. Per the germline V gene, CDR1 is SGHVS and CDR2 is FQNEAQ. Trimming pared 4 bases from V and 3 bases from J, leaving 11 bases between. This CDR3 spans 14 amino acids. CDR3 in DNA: TGTGCCAGCAGCTCCTTCACCACTACAGATACGCAGTATTTT. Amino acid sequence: CASSSFTTTDTQYF. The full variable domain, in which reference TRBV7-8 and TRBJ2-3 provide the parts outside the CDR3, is GAGVSQSPRYKVAKRGQDVALRCDPISGHVSLFWYQQALGQGPEFLTYFQNEAQLDKSGLPSDRFFAERPEGSVSTLKIQRTQQEDSAVYLCASSSFTTTDTQYFGPGTRLTVL.

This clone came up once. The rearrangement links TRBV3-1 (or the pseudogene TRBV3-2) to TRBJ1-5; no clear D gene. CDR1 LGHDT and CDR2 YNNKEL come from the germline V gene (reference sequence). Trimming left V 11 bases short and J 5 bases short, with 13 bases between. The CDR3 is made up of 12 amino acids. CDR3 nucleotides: TGTGCCGCAGGCCGGCAGGATCAGCCCCAGCATTTT. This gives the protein CAAGRQDQPQHF.

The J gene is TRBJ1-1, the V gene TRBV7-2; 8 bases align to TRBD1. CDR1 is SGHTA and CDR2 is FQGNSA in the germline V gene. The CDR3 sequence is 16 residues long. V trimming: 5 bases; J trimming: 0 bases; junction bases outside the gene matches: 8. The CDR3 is CASSPWTGIMNTEAFF. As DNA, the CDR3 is TGTGCCAGCAGCCCATGGACAGGGATCATGAACACTGAAGCTTTCTTT.

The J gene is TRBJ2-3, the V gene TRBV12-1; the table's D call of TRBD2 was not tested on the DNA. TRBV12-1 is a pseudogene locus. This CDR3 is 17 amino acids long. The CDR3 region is CASSFDMEGGDTDTQYF. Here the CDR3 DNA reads TGTGCCAGCAGCTTTGATATGGAGGGGGGGGACACAGATACGCAGTATTTT.

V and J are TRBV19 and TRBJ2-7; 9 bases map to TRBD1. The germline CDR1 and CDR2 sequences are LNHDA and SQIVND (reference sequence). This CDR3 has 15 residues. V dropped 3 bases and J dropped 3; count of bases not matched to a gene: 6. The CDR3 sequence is CASSMSGTGNYEQYF. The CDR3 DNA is TGTGCCAGTAGTATGAGCGGGACAGGGAACTACGAGCAGTACTTC.

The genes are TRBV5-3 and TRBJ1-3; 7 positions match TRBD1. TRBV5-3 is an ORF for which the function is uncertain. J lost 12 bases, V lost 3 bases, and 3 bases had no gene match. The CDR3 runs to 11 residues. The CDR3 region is CARSSRGVIYF. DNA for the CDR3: TGTGCCAGAAGCTCCAGGGGGGTCATATATTTT.

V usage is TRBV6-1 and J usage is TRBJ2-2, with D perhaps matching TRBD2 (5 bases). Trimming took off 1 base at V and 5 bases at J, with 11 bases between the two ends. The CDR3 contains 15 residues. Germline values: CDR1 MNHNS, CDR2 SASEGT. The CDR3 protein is CASSEVVRGTGELFF. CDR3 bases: TGTGCCAGCAGTGAAGTTGTCCGGGGAACCGGGGAGCTGTTTTTT.

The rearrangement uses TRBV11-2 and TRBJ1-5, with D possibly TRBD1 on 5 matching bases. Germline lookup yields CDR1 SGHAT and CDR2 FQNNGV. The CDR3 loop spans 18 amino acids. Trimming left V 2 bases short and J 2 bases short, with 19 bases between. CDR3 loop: CASSLRGPGFMGNQPQHF. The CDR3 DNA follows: TGTGCCAGCAGCTTACGAGGTCCAGGGTTTATGGGCAATCAGCCCCAGCATTTT.

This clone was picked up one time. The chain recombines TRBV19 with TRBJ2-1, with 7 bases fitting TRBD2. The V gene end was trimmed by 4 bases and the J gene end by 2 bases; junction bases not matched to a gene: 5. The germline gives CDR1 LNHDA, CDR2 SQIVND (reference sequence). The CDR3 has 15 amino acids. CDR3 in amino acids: CASSTSGGPYNEQFF. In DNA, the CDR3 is TGTGCCAGTAGTACATCGGGGGGACCCTACAATGAGCAGTTCTTC.

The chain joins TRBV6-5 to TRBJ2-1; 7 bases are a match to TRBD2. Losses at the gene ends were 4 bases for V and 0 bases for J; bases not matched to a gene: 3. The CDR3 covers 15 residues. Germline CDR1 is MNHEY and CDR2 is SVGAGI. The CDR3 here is CASSSRTSSYNEQFF. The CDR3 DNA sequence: TGTGCCAGCAGTTCCCGGACTAGCTCCTACAATGAGCAGTTCTTC.

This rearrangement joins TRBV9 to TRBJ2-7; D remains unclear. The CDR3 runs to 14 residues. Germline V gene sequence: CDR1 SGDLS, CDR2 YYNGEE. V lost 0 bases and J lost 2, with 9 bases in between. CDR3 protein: CASSVADGTYEQYF. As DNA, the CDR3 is TGTGCCAGCAGCGTAGCAGATGGTACCTACGAGCAGTACTTC.

The DNA for the CDR3 is TGTGCCAGTAGTCCCTCGTCACGGGTAGGCGGGGAGCTGTTTTTT. It translates to CASSPSSRVGGELFF. The chain carries TRBV19 and TRBJ2-2; D unclear. The CDR3 runs 15 residues. The germline V and J ends were trimmed by 5 bases and 7 bases, with 17 bases remaining between them. Looked up from germline, CDR1 is LNHDA and CDR2 is SQIVND (reference sequence).

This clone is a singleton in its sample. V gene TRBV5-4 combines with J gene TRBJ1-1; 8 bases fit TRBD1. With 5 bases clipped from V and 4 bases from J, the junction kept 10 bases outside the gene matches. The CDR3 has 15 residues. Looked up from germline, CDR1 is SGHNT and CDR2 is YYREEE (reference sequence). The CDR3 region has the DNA TGTGCCAGCAGACCTCCAGGGGGCGGGGGCACTGAAGCTTTCTTT. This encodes CASRPPGGGGTEAFF.